Listed below are T cell receptor beta chains from one sample, sequenced in a study of blood T cell repertoires in COVID-19. Assay: immunoSEQ multiplex PCR; the TCRdb copy retains only in-frame clones and omits some. The sample contains more than 90,000 clones, roughly nine tenths of which appear only once. Sequencing input: peripheral blood. All receptors derive from an older man who had recovered from COVID-19. Both conserved end residues are trimmed from each CDR3. D genes are given only for firm matches.

d_call: NA
j_call: TRBJ1-1
v_call: TRBV15
cdr3_aa: ATSRDPQGTEAF

d_call: NA
j_call: TRBJ2-1
v_call: TRBV6-5
cdr3_aa: ASRRRVSSYNEQF

d_call: TRBD2
j_call: TRBJ2-7
v_call: TRBV27
cdr3_aa: ASSSPLGLAGGGYEQY

d_call: NA
j_call: TRBJ1-6
v_call: TRBV7-8
cdr3_aa: ASRATGNNSPLH

d_call: NA
j_call: TRBJ1-2
v_call: TRBV19
cdr3_aa: ASSSTPFPNYGYT

d_call: TRBD2
j_call: TRBJ2-5
v_call: TRBV29-1
cdr3_aa: SVNIAGGVETQY

d_call: TRBD2
j_call: TRBJ2-2
v_call: TRBV7-2
cdr3_aa: ASSPSGEGNTGELF

d_call: TRBD1
j_call: TRBJ1-3
v_call: TRBV6-6
cdr3_aa: ASSPRGTVYSGNTIY

d_call: NA
j_call: TRBJ2-1
v_call: TRBV27
cdr3_aa: ASSFVGVHEQF

d_call: TRBD1
j_call: TRBJ1-2
v_call: TRBV2
cdr3_aa: ASRSTGADYGYT

d_call: TRBD1
j_call: TRBJ1-4
v_call: TRBV28
cdr3_aa: ASGAGTGLNEKLF

d_call: TRBD2
j_call: TRBJ2-1
v_call: TRBV7-8
cdr3_aa: ASSFARTSGGFYNEQF

d_call: NA
j_call: TRBJ2-4
v_call: TRBV24-1
cdr3_aa: ATSEAGVAKNIQY

d_call: TRBD1
j_call: TRBJ2-7
v_call: TRBV6-6
cdr3_aa: ASSGTGTGVYEQY

d_call: NA
j_call: TRBJ2-7
v_call: TRBV5-1
cdr3_aa: ASSRDGYEQY

d_call: NA
j_call: TRBJ2-1
v_call: TRBV4-2
cdr3_aa: ASSQALRGSYNEQF

d_call: TRBD1
j_call: TRBJ1-1
v_call: TRBV20-1
cdr3_aa: SASRGQWNTEAF

d_call: NA
j_call: TRBJ2-7
v_call: TRBV19
cdr3_aa: ASSIALGGTYEQY